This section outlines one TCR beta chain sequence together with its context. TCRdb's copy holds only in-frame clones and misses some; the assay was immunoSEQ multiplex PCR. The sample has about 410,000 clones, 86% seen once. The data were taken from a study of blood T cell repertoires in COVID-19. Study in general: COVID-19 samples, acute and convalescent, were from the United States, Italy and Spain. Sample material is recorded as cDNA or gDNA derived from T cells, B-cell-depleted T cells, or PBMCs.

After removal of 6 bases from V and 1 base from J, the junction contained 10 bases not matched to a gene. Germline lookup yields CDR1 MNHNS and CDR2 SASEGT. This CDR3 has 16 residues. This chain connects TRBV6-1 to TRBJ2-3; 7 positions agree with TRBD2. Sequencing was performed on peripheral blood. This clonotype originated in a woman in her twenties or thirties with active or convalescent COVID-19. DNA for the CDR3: TGTGCCAGCAGCGAAAACCGGGCGGGGGGCACAGATACGCAGTATTTT. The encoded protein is CASSENRAGGTDTQYF.